This T cell receptor beta chain was found in a study of blood T cell repertoires in COVID-19. On the study more broadly: COVID-19 samples from acute and convalescent phases originated in the United States, Italy and Spain. From T cells, B-cell-depleted T cells, or PBMCs came the material, which was cDNA or gDNA.

Study processing details: How many nucleated cells were present was estimated from reference gene primer amplification. TCRdb keeps only in-frame clones here, not all; method: immunoSEQ multiplex PCR. D and trimming were read from the DNA, whereas the V and J calls and clone size are those reported in that table. Among 200,000 or so clones listed, approximately 82% were seen once. The germline CDR1 and CDR2 sequences are LGHNA and YNFKEQ. This CDR3 comprises 16 residues. The trim removed 1 base at V and 7 bases at J, leaving 10 bases unmatched. The source is a human donor with acute or convalescent COVID-19. The donor label of this sample is uncertain. Sequenced: peripheral blood. V and J are TRBV4-2 and TRBJ2-1; the match to TRBD2 covers 7 bases. CDR3 sequence (DNA): TGTGCCAGCAGCCAAGTGTCTGGCGGGAGAAGTAATGAGCAGTTCTTC. Translated: CASSQVSGGRSNEQFF.